This T cell receptor (beta chain) was sequenced in a study of T cells after yellow fever vaccination. Turning to the study itself: CD3, CD45RA, CCR7 and CD95 sorting yielded EM, EMRA, CM and Tscm memory subsets. Broader study findings: Contamination of FACS-sorted repertoires by abundant clonotypes from the bulk population could occur.

UMIs and a universal primer site were added when TCR cDNA was made by 5'RACE template switching. One entry per CDR3 protein, called by TCRdb with MiXCR from the 5' RACE reads. Of around 30,000 distinct CDR3 sequences in the sample, over 9.5% are singletons; the top ten hold less than 15%. This clonotype has at least ten counts. Trimming removed 7 bases at V and 6 bases at J, with 6 bases between. The CDR3 runs 10 residues. CDR1 is LNHDA, CDR2 SQIVND, per germline (reference sequence). This rearrangement joins TRBV19 to TRBJ1-2; D not resolved. The clonotype originates from a man younger than 35 who received the YFV17D yellow fever vaccine. Sequencing used PBMCs, either bulk or a sorted T-cell subset (CD4+, CD8+, memory, or dextramer-sorted; not recorded which), obtained roughly 14 days after the first yellow fever vaccination. CDR3 DNA sequence: TGTGCCAGTAAGGCGGATGGCTACACCTTC. Translation gives CASKADGYTF.